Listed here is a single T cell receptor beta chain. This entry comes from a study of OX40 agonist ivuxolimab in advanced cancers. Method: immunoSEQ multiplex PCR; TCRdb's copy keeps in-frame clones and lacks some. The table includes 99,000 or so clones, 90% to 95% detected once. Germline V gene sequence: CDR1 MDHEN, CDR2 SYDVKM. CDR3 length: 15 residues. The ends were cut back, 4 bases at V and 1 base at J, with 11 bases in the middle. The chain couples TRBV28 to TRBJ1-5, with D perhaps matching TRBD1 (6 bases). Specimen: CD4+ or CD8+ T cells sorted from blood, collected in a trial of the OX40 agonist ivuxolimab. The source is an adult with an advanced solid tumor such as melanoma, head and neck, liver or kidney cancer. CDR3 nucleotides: TGTGCCAGCAGTTATCCAGGGGCAAGCAATCAGCCCCAGCATTTT. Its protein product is CASSYPGASNQPQHF.